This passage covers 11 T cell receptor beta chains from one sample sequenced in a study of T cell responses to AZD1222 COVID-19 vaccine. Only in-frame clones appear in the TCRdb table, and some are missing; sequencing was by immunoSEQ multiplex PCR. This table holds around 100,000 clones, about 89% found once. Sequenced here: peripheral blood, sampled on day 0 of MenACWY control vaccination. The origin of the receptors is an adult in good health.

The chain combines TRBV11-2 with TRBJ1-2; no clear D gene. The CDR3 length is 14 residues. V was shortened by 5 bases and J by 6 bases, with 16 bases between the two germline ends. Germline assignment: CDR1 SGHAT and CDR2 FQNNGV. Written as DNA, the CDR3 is TGTGCCAGCAGCCCGTCGCGGCGGGAAGATGGCTACACCTTC. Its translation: CASSPSRREDGYTF.

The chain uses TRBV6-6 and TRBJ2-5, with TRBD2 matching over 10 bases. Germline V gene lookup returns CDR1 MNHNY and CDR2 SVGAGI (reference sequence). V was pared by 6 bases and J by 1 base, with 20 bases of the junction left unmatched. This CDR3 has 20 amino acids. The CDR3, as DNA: TGTGCCAGCAGCTACGAGGGGGCTAGCGGGAGAGCGGGGGGCCAAGAGACCCAGTACTTC. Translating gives CASSYEGASGRAGGQETQYF.

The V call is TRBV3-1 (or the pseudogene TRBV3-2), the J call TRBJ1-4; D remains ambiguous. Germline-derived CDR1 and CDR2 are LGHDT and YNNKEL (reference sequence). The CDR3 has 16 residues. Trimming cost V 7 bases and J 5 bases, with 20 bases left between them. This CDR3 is CASTSQALSPNEKLFF. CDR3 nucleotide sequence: TGTGCCAGCACCTCCCAGGCCCTCTCCCCCAATGAAAAACTGTTTTTT.

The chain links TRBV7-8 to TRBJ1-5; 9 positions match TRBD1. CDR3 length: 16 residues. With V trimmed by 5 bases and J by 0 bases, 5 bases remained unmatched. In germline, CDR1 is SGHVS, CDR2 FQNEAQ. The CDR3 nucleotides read TGTGCCAGCAGCCGGGACAGGGTTAATAGCAATCAGCCCCAGCATTTT. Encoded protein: CASSRDRVNSNQPQHF. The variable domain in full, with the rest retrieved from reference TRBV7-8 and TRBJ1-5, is GAGVSQSPRYKVAKRGQDVALRCDPISGHVSLFWYQQALGQGPEFLTYFQNEAQLDKSGLPSDRFFAERPEGSVSTLKIQRTQQEDSAVYLCASSRDRVNSNQPQHFGDGTRLSIL.

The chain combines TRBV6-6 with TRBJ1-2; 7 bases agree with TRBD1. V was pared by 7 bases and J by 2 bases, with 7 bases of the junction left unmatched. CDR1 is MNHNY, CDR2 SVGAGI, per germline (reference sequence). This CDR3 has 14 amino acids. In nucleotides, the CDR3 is TGTGCCAGCACCCCTCGACAGGGAAACTATGGCTACACCTTC. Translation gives CASTPRQGNYGYTF.

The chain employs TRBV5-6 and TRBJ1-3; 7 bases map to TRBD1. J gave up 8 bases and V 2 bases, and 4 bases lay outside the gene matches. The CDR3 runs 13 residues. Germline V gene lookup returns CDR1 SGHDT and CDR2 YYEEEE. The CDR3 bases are TGTGCCAGCAGCTTTACAGGGGAAGACACCATATATTTT. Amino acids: CASSFTGEDTIYF.

In DNA form, the CDR3 reads TGTGCCAGCAGCTTAGTCGGCCCTCACGAGGATGAGCAGTTCTTC. Protein product: CASSLVGPHEDEQFF. The J gene is TRBJ2-1, the V gene TRBV7-9; unclear D gene. The V and J ends lost 1 base and 8 bases respectively, with 15 bases between them. The CDR3 contains 15 residues. CDR1 and CDR2 (germline): SEHNR, FQNEAQ (reference sequence).

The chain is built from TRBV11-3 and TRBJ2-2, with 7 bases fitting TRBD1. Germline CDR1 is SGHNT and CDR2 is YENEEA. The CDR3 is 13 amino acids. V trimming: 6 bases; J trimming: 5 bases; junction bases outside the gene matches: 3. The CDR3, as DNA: TGTGCCAGCAGGCAGGGGGTGACCGGGGAGCTGTTTTTT. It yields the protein CASRQGVTGELFF.

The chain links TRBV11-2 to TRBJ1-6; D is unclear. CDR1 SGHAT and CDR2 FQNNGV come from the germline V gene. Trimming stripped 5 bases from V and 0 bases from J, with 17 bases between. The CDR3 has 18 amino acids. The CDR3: CASSRRTGVSSYNSPLHF. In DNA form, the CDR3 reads TGTGCCAGCAGCCGCCGGACGGGCGTTAGCTCCTATAATTCACCCCTCCACTTT. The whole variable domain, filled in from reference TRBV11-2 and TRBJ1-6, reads EAGVAQSPRYKIIEKRQSVAFWCNPISGHATLYWYQQILGQGPKLLIQFQNNGVVDDSQLPKDRFSAERLKGVDSTLKIQPAKLEDSAVYLCASSRRTGVSSYNSPLHFGNGTRLTVT.

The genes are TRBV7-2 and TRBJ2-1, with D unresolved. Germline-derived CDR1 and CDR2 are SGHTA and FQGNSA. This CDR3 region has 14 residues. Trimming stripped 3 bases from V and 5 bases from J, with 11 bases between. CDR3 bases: TGTGCCAGCAGCTTCCGCAACAACGACAATGAGCAGTTCTTC. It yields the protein CASSFRNNDNEQFF.

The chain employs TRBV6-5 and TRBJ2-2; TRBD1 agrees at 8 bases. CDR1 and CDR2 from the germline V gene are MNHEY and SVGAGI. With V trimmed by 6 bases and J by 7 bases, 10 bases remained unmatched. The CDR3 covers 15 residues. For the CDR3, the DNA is TGTGCCAGCAGGCCTCAGGGGGCGGAAGGCGGGGAGCTGTTTTTT. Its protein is CASRPQGAEGGELFF.